Sequencing of this TCR beta chain was carried out in a study of human T cells and chemical hapten exposure. Overall study context: Largely, small differences in pooled library volume made per-sample TCR yields vary. Whole-study results and caveats: While controls formed fewer of them, expanded TCRs formed significantly more large CDR3 similarity clusters.

This clonotype was seen a handful of times. The antigen is unknown. Regarding time point: patch test 1, 2 weeks after DPC sensitization. As to treatment: therapeutic diphenylcyclopropenone sensitization with weekly scalp DPC. Trimming took 0 bases from V and 4 from J, leaving 7 bases between them. The CDR3 covers 13 residues. The germline gives CDR1 MNHNY, CDR2 SVGAGI (reference sequence). MiXCR, run by TCRdb on the RACE reads, gives a single entry per CDR3 protein. The sample lists some 380,000 distinct CDR3 sequences; more than 4.5% were seen once. The rearrangement joins TRBV6-6 to TRBJ2-7, with D uncertain. This sequence was found in a woman between 50 and 59 years old with alopecia areata. Some clones in this sample may be carry-over from other donors' samples. The source was whole blood, collected in connection with sensitization to the hapten diphenylcyclopropenone (DPC). The CDR3 nucleotides are TGTGCCAGCAGTTACTCCCAGGAGTACGAGCAGTACTTC. Translated: CASSYSQEYEQYF.